Below, 17 T cell receptor beta chains from the same sample are listed, as sequenced in a study of blood T cell repertoires in COVID-19. Only in-frame clones appear in the TCRdb table, and some are missing; sequencing was by immunoSEQ multiplex PCR. The profile covers about 69,000 clones, with around 77% appearing a single time and more than 15% taken by the ten largest. The sequencing input was peripheral blood. These receptors came from a man between 60 and 75 years old with acute or convalescent COVID-19.

The chain uses TRBV19 and TRBJ1-5; D ambiguous. Trimming removed 7 bases at V and 5 bases at J, with 18 bases between. Germline V gives CDR1 LNHDA, CDR2 SQIVND (reference sequence). This CDR3 contains 15 residues. The DNA for the CDR3 is TGTGCCAGTACCCCAATTCGCGGCCCCGATCAGCCCCAGCATTTT. It specifies CASTPIRGPDQPQHF.

This clone has only a few counts. V is TRBV7-2 and J is TRBJ1-5; TRBD1 is a possible D gene (5 bases). There are 15 residues in the CDR3. Germline values: CDR1 SGHTA, CDR2 FQGNSA. V was clipped by 8 bases and J by 0 bases, with 14 bases between them. CDR3 coding DNA: TGTGCCAGCGACCCGGGAGGGGCTAGCAATCAGCCCCAGCATTTT. This gives the protein CASDPGGASNQPQHF.

This clone was detected a few times. The chain links TRBV3-1 (or the pseudogene TRBV3-2) to TRBJ1-3; D is unresolved. This CDR3 has 14 amino acids. Germline V gene lookup returns CDR1 LGHDT and CDR2 YNNKEL (reference sequence). The V end was cut by 3 bases, the J end by 4 bases, with 10 bases between. The CDR3 here is CASSQTGGGNTIYF. CDR3 DNA sequence: TGTGCCAGCAGCCAGACGGGAGGGGGAAACACCATATATTTT.

The chain combines TRBV14 with TRBJ2-6, with D perhaps matching TRBD1 (5 bases). Germline V gene lookup returns CDR1 SGHDN and CDR2 FVKESK. V lost 0 bases, J lost 3 bases, and 15 bases lay in between. CDR3 size: 18 residues. Written as DNA, the CDR3 is TGTGCCAGCAGCCAAGATGCTGGTAGGGGTGGTGGGGCCAACGTCCTGACTTTC. Translation: CASSQDAGRGGGANVLTF.

This clone appeared a few times. The chain couples TRBV5-8 to TRBJ2-5, with TRBD2 matching over 13 bases. Germline trimming cut 4 bases from V and 2 bases from J; bases unmatched to any gene: 5. The CDR3 contains 16 residues. The germline CDR1 and CDR2 sequences are SGHTS and YDEGEE. CDR3 residues: CASSVGTSGVQETQYF. In DNA, the CDR3 is TGTGCCAGCAGCGTCGGGACTAGCGGGGTACAAGAGACCCAGTACTTC.

Only a few counts were recorded for this clone. The chain links TRBV19 to TRBJ1-2; D is undetermined. Trimming took 5 bases from V and 4 from J, leaving 5 bases between them. CDR1 is LNHDA, CDR2 SQIVND, per germline (reference sequence). The CDR3 covers 11 residues. The CDR3 spells CASSAGYGYTF. As DNA, the CDR3 is TGTGCCAGTAGTGCCGGCTATGGCTACACCTTC.

This clone was detected only once. The CDR3 coding sequence is TGTGCCCGAAACAGGGCAAACAACTATGGCTACACCTTC. Translating gives CARNRANNYGYTF. V usage is TRBV5-3 and J usage is TRBJ1-2, with D possibly being TRBD1 (6 bases). TRBV5-3 is annotated as an ORF whose role is uncertain. This CDR3 region has 13 residues. Trimming left V 10 bases short and J 2 bases short, with 15 bases between.

V gene TRBV11-2 combines with J gene TRBJ1-2; 11 bases map to TRBD1. Trimming at V came to 5 bases and at J to 4 bases, leaving 6 bases not matched to a gene. This CDR3 contains 15 residues. Germline CDR1 SGHAT, CDR2 FQNNGV. The CDR3 DNA follows: TGTGCCAGCAGCCCTAGGGACAGGGGGGGCTATGGCTACACCTTC. Protein sequence: CASSPRDRGGYGYTF.

The chain uses TRBV5-6 and TRBJ1-1; TRBD1 agrees at 10 bases. The V and J ends lost 3 bases and 5 bases, in that order; junction bases with no gene match: 10. CDR1 and CDR2 (germline): SGHDT, YYEEEE. The CDR3 consists of 16 residues. The CDR3 protein is CASSSQFGTGDTEAFF. The CDR3 bases are TGTGCCAGCAGCTCACAATTCGGGACAGGGGATACTGAAGCTTTCTTT.

The gene calls are TRBV9 and TRBJ1-1; tentative D call: TRBD1 (5 bases). Trimming took 0 bases from V and 0 from J, leaving 9 bases between them. Germline V lookup: CDR1 SGDLS, CDR2 YYNGEE. CDR3 length equals 15 residues. CDR3 bases: TGTGCCAGCAGCGTAGCACAGGCGGTGAACACTGAAGCTTTCTTT. Translation gives CASSVAQAVNTEAFF.

The rearrangement joins TRBV12-3 or TRBV12-4 to TRBJ1-6; perhaps TRBD1 as D (6 bases). The V end lost 7 bases, the J end lost 10 bases, and 11 bases lay between the germline ends. There are 12 residues in the CDR3. CDR3 coding DNA: TGTGCCAGCAACTTACAGGGCTCACCCCTCCACTTT. Protein sequence: CASNLQGSPLHF.

The rearrangement links TRBV11-3 to TRBJ2-1; TRBD1 aligns across 8 bases. After removal of 2 bases from V and 7 bases from J, the junction contained 7 bases not matched to a gene. CDR1 is SGHNT, CDR2 YENEEA, per germline. This CDR3 is built from 15 residues. This chain's CDR3 is CASSLTGQAGNEQFF. In DNA, the CDR3 is TGTGCCAGCAGCTTAACGGGACAGGCGGGTAATGAGCAGTTCTTC.

The chain links TRBV24-1 to TRBJ2-3, with TRBD2 matching 9 bases. The CDR3 covers 15 residues. CDR1 is KGHDR, CDR2 SFDVKD, per germline. The V segment lost 5 bases and the J segment 4 bases; nucleotides outside the gene matches: 6. The CDR3 loop reads CATSVASGVSDTQYF. In nucleotides, the CDR3 is TGTGCCACCAGTGTGGCTAGCGGGGTATCAGATACGCAGTATTTT.

The chain joins TRBV7-8 to TRBJ1-3, with 9 bases matching TRBD1. The germline gives CDR1 SGHVS, CDR2 FQNEAQ. V lost 7 bases to trimming and J lost 7 bases; unmatched junction nucleotides: 5. The CDR3 totals 13 residues. CDR3 residues: CASKVQGANTIYF. As DNA, the CDR3 is TGTGCCAGCAAGGTACAGGGGGCCAACACCATATATTTT.

V is TRBV12-3 or TRBV12-4 and J is TRBJ1-2; tentative D call: TRBD1 (6 bases). The CDR3 is 13 residues long. V dropped 10 bases and J dropped 8 bases, with 20 bases sitting between them. CDR3 sequence (DNA): TGTGCCACCGGAGAACGATATCAGGGGGGCTACACCTTC. It is translated as CATGERYQGGYTF.

The chain combines TRBV6-4 with TRBJ1-6; tentatively, D is TRBD1 (6 bases). The CDR3 is made up of 14 amino acids. V lost 6 bases and J 6 bases, leaving 12 bases between the germline ends. Germline V lookup: CDR1 MRHNA, CDR2 SNTAGT. As DNA, the CDR3 is TGTGCCAGCAGAAGGACAGAACCTAATTCACCCCTCCACTTT. The encoded protein is CASRRTEPNSPLHF.

This chain links TRBV6-6 with TRBJ1-4; no definite D call. The germline CDR1 and CDR2 sequences are MNHNY and SVGAGI (reference sequence). There are 18 residues in the CDR3. Trimming left V 5 bases short and J 0 bases short, with 19 bases between. The CDR3 region is CASSPFWAPLSTNEKLFF. The CDR3 coding sequence is TGTGCCAGCAGTCCGTTTTGGGCGCCGCTTTCAACTAATGAAAAACTGTTTTTT.